A single T cell receptor (beta chain) is shown here with its context. The antigen is unknown. The sample belongs to a study of cytomegalovirus exposure and HLA in healthy donors. Broader study findings: The later analysis indicated that the majority of CMV-associated TCR beta chains appeared HLA-restricted. As a later analysis showed, a missense DCLRE1C variant was linked to trimming of TCR beta V- and J-genes. Common viral pathogens seemed to be connected with several of the most significant clusters, according to a later analysis.

V dropped 5 bases and J dropped 2 bases, with 9 bases sitting between them. Germline CDR1 is SGHVS and CDR2 is FQNEAQ. The CDR3 is 13 amino acids. It was with 60 Vbeta and 13 Jbeta primers that the PCR ran. Authors' analysis steps: A later analysis counted approximately 80 million unique TCR beta chains, some 11 million shared. Profiled with immunoSEQ multiplex PCR; TCRdb holds only in-frame clones, not every one. That table is the source of V, J and clone size, and D and trimming were worked out from the DNA. The sample totals tens of thousands of clones. Sequenced input: PBMCs. This chain connects TRBV7-8 to TRBJ2-5; D might be TRBD2 (6 bases). The clonotype comes from a male donor in good health and CMV-seronegative. For the CDR3, the DNA is TGTGCCAGCAGCATGGGACTGCAAGAGACCCAGTACTTC. Encoded protein: CASSMGLQETQYF.